This T cell receptor beta chain was documented in a study of T cells in narcolepsy. This clone was seen a handful of times. Its target is unknown. Repertoires were generated with immunoSEQ multiplex PCR, while TCRdb's copy carries only in-frame clones and drops some. The sample contains more than 10,000 clones, about 94% of which appear only once. Study-level findings and limits: Healthy controls reportedly lacked the autoreactive clonotypes serially found in patients' blood.

The V end was cut by 4 bases, the J end by 0 bases, with 13 bases between. The CDR3 sequence is 15 residues long. The TCR was taken from a human donor with narcolepsy. The material sequenced was CD45RA- memory CD4+ T cells from PBMCs. The chain has TRBV23-1 and TRBJ2-7; unclear D gene. TRBV23-1 is noted as an ORF with a role that remains uncertain. CDR3 sequence reads: CASSRRISSSYEQYF. The DNA of the CDR3 is TGCGCCAGCAGTCGAAGGATCTCAAGCTCCTACGAGCAGTACTTC.